Listed below are T cell receptor beta chains from one sample, sequenced in a study of T cells in Graves' hyperthyroidism and ophthalmopathy. TCRdb re-derived calls from the multiplex PCR reads in MiXCR, one entry per CDR3 protein. The sample contains under 350,000 distinct CDR3 sequences, about a sixth of which appear only once. The sample comprised blood. The receptor set was obtained from a woman aged 55-69 years with Graves' ophthalmopathy. Each CDR3 is given with its conserved first and last residue. The order of the fields is D gene, J gene, clone size, V gene, CDR3 protein, CDR3 DNA. D genes are given only for firm matches. Size is omitted from some rows. Given values are once, few, many or a class for expanded clones.

d_gene: .; j_gene: TRBJ2-1; abundance: many; v_gene: TRBV5-1; CDR3aa: CASSLGYLSSYNEQFF; CDR3nt: TGCGCCAGCAGCTTGGGCTACCTCAGCTCCTACAATGAGCAGTTCTTC
d_gene: .; j_gene: TRBJ1-2; abundance: .; v_gene: TRBV29-1; CDR3aa: CSDGTSYGYTF; CDR3nt: TGCAGCGACGGGACATCGTATGGCTACACCTTC
d_gene: TRBD1; j_gene: TRBJ1-1; abundance: .; v_gene: TRBV28; CDR3aa: CASSSPGTGGHTEAFF; CDR3nt: TGTGCCAGCAGTAGCCCCGGGACAGGGGGCCACACTGAAGCTTTCTTT
d_gene: .; j_gene: TRBJ2-1; abundance: few; v_gene: TRBV6-2/TRBV6-3; CDR3aa: CASSYRLTGHNEQFF; CDR3nt: TGTGCCAGCAGTTACAGGTTAACGGGGCACAATGAGCAGTTCTTC
d_gene: TRBD2; j_gene: TRBJ2-2; abundance: .; v_gene: TRBV19; CDR3aa: CASIREREDTGELLF; CDR3nt: TGTGCCAGTATTCGGGAGCGGGAGGACACCGGGGAGCTGCTTTTT
d_gene: .; j_gene: TRBJ2-7; abundance: many; v_gene: TRBV29-1; CDR3aa: CSVGRVLGYEQYF; CDR3nt: TGCAGCGTTGGCCGGGTCCTAGGCTACGAGCAGTACTTC
d_gene: .; j_gene: TRBJ2-2; abundance: many; v_gene: TRBV29-1; CDR3aa: CSTQGGRNTGELFF; CDR3nt: TGCAGCACGCAAGGGGGGAGGAACACCGGGGAGCTGTTTTTT
d_gene: .; j_gene: TRBJ1-1; abundance: many; v_gene: TRBV4-2; CDR3aa: CASSQALKRGVVNTEAFF; CDR3nt: TGTGCCAGCAGCCAAGCCCTTAAGCGGGGAGTGGTGAACACTGAAGCTTTCTTT
d_gene: TRBD1; j_gene: TRBJ2-1; abundance: many; v_gene: TRBV6-2/TRBV6-3; CDR3aa: CASSYFLTGWDNEQFF; CDR3nt: TGTGCCAGCAGTTACTTTTTGACAGGGTGGGACAATGAGCAGTTCTTC
d_gene: .; j_gene: TRBJ2-3; abundance: many; v_gene: TRBV2; CDR3aa: CASRPLRTDTQYF; CDR3nt: TGTGCCAGCAGGCCACTCCGCACAGATACGCAGTATTTT
d_gene: TRBD1; j_gene: TRBJ2-5; abundance: few; v_gene: TRBV6-1; CDR3aa: CASRADRGETQYF; CDR3nt: TGTGCCAGCAGAGCCGACAGGGGAGAGACCCAGTACTTC
d_gene: TRBD2; j_gene: TRBJ2-5; abundance: many; v_gene: TRBV20-1; CDR3aa: CSARRLAGGLRETQYF; CDR3nt: TGCAGTGCTAGGCGACTAGCGGGGGGCCTCCGAGAGACCCAGTACTTC
d_gene: TRBD1; j_gene: TRBJ2-5; abundance: many; v_gene: TRBV7-9; CDR3aa: CASSLGDRGNQETQYF; CDR3nt: TGTGCCAGCAGCTTAGGGGACAGGGGGAACCAAGAGACCCAGTACTTC
d_gene: .; j_gene: TRBJ2-2; abundance: many; v_gene: TRBV2; CDR3aa: CASSDRGLANTGELFF; CDR3nt: TGTGCCAGCAGTGATAGGGGTCTAGCGAACACCGGGGAGCTGTTTTTT
d_gene: .; j_gene: TRBJ1-5; abundance: .; v_gene: TRBV12-3/TRBV12-4; CDR3aa: CASSLAASNPPQHF; CDR3nt: TGTGCCAGCAGTTTAGCAGCGAGCAATCCGCCCCAGCATTTT
d_gene: .; j_gene: TRBJ2-1; abundance: few; v_gene: TRBV7-2; CDR3aa: CASSLTSNPYNEQFF; CDR3nt: TGTGCCAGCAGCTTAACCTCGAACCCCTACAATGAGCAGTTCTTC
d_gene: .; j_gene: TRBJ1-4; abundance: many; v_gene: TRBV2; CDR3aa: CASSRDLYEKLFF; CDR3nt: TGTGCCAGCAGCAGAGATTTGTATGAAAAACTGTTTTTT
d_gene: .; j_gene: TRBJ1-5; abundance: few; v_gene: TRBV7-9; CDR3aa: CASSRGDSNQPQHF; CDR3nt: TGTGCCAGCAGCCGGGGCGATAGCAATCAGCCCCAGCATTTT
d_gene: TRBD1; j_gene: TRBJ1-4; abundance: many; v_gene: TRBV7-2; CDR3aa: CASSLSPGQGIEKLFF; CDR3nt: TGTGCCAGCAGCTTATCTCCGGGACAGGGAATCGAAAAACTGTTTTTT
d_gene: .; j_gene: TRBJ2-5; abundance: .; v_gene: TRBV15; CDR3aa: CATSRDRGGETQYF; CDR3nt: TGTGCCACCAGCAGAGACAGGGGGGGAGAGACCCAGTACTTC
d_gene: .; j_gene: TRBJ1-1; abundance: many; v_gene: TRBV18; CDR3aa: CASSPGAGAFF; CDR3nt: TGTGCCAGCTCACCGGGAGCCGGAGCTTTCTTT
d_gene: TRBD1; j_gene: TRBJ2-2; abundance: many; v_gene: TRBV6-1; CDR3aa: CASSHRTGSGELFF; CDR3nt: TGTGCCAGCAGTCATAGGACAGGGTCCGGGGAGCTGTTTTTT
d_gene: .; j_gene: TRBJ1-5; abundance: many; v_gene: TRBV20-1; CDR3aa: CSARGQYTDQPQHF; CDR3nt: TGCAGTGCTAGAGGACAATACACAGATCAGCCCCAGCATTTT
d_gene: .; j_gene: TRBJ1-6; abundance: few; v_gene: TRBV2; CDR3aa: CASSGSLAANYNSPLHF; CDR3nt: TGTGCCAGCAGTGGGTCCTTGGCAGCCAACTATAATTCACCCCTCCACTTT
d_gene: .; j_gene: TRBJ2-7; abundance: many; v_gene: TRBV7-2; CDR3aa: CASSLAVGGSYEQYF; CDR3nt: TGTGCCAGCAGCTTAGCGGTGGGGGGCTCCTACGAGCAGTACTTC
d_gene: .; j_gene: TRBJ1-3; abundance: few; v_gene: TRBV5-1; CDR3aa: CASSFGGRTGSGNTIYF; CDR3nt: TGCGCCAGCAGCTTCGGGGGGCGGACGGGCTCTGGAAACACCATATATTTT
d_gene: .; j_gene: TRBJ2-1; abundance: .; v_gene: TRBV9; CDR3aa: CASSVGVGNEQFF; CDR3nt: TGTGCCAGCAGCGTAGGGGTAGGCAATGAGCAGTTCTTC
d_gene: .; j_gene: TRBJ2-6; abundance: many; v_gene: TRBV28; CDR3aa: CASSSWDGYSGANVLTF; CDR3nt: TGTGCCAGCAGTTCCTGGGACGGCTACTCTGGGGCCAACGTCCTGACTTTC
d_gene: TRBD1; j_gene: TRBJ1-1; abundance: .; v_gene: TRBV9; CDR3aa: CASSPEGQGDLSFF; CDR3nt: TGTGCCAGCAGCCCCGAGGGGCAGGGGGACTTGTCTTTCTTT
d_gene: TRBD1; j_gene: TRBJ1-5; abundance: few; v_gene: TRBV5-1; CDR3aa: CASSLGTAGNQPQHF; CDR3nt: TGCGCCAGCAGCCTCGGGACAGCCGGAAATCAGCCCCAGCATTTT
d_gene: TRBD1; j_gene: TRBJ2-7; abundance: .; v_gene: TRBV2; CDR3aa: CASSPTRQGVDEQYF; CDR3nt: TGTGCCAGCAGTCCCACACGGCAGGGGGTCGACGAGCAGTACTTC
d_gene: .; j_gene: TRBJ1-4; abundance: many; v_gene: TRBV20-1; CDR3aa: CSAWGVANEKLFF; CDR3nt: TGCAGTGCGTGGGGGGTGGCTAATGAAAAACTGTTTTTT
d_gene: .; j_gene: TRBJ1-1; abundance: .; v_gene: TRBV19; CDR3aa: CASSIGGPNTEAFF; CDR3nt: TGTGCCAGTAGTATAGGGGGGCCTAACACTGAAGCTTTCTTT
d_gene: .; j_gene: TRBJ2-3; abundance: few; v_gene: TRBV6-1; CDR3aa: CASAQGDTQYF; CDR3nt: TGTGCCAGCGCCCAGGGTGATACGCAGTATTTT
d_gene: .; j_gene: TRBJ2-3; abundance: many; v_gene: TRBV5-1; CDR3aa: CASSGRPAGPSTDTQYF; CDR3nt: TGCGCCAGCAGCGGACGACCGGCGGGGCCTAGCACAGATACGCAGTATTTT
d_gene: TRBD2; j_gene: TRBJ2-1; abundance: many; v_gene: TRBV28; CDR3aa: CASSFPSGGGKQFF; CDR3nt: TGTGCCAGCAGTTTCCCTAGCGGGGGTGGCAAGCAGTTCTTC
d_gene: .; j_gene: TRBJ1-4; abundance: .; v_gene: TRBV20-1; CDR3aa: CSARRQPNEKLFF; CDR3nt: TGCAGTGCTAGACGCCAGCCTAATGAAAAACTGTTTTTT
d_gene: .; j_gene: TRBJ1-5; abundance: few; v_gene: TRBV6-1; CDR3aa: CASTQHPDEPQHF; CDR3nt: TGTGCCAGCACCCAACACCCGGACGAACCCCAGCATTTT
d_gene: .; j_gene: TRBJ1-1; abundance: few; v_gene: TRBV7-9; CDR3aa: CASSPPLPSGTEAFF; CDR3nt: TGTGCCAGCAGCCCTCCACTGCCGTCGGGCACTGAAGCTTTCTTT